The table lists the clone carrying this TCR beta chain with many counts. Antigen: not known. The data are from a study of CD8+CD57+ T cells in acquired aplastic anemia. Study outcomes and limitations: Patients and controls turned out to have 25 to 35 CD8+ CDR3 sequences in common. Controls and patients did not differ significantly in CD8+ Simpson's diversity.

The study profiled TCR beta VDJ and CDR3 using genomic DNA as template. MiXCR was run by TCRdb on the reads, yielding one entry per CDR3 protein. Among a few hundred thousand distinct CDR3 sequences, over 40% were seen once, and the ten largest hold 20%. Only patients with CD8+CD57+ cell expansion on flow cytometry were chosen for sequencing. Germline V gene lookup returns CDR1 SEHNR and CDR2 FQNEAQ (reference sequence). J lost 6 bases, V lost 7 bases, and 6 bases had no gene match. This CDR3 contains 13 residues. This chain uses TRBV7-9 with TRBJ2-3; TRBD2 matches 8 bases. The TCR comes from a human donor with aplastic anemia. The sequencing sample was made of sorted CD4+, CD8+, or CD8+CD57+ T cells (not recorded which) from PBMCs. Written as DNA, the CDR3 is TGTGCCAGCACCGGGACTAGTTCGGATACGCAGTATTTT. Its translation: CASTGTSSDTQYF.